Presented here are 15 T cell receptor beta chains from one specimen sequenced in a study of T cells in Graves' hyperthyroidism and ophthalmopathy. RNA transcripts provided the source from which TCR beta CDR3 regions were amplified. The TCR CDR3 first-round RT-PCR relied on the HTBI primer set. One entry per CDR3 protein results from TCRdb running MiXCR on the multiplex PCR reads. The repertoire holds around 500,000 distinct CDR3 sequences, with approximately 23% as singletons. Input material: blood. These receptors all stem from an older woman with Graves' ophthalmopathy.

This clonotype was counted many times. This chain connects TRBV12-3 or TRBV12-4 to TRBJ2-5, with 10 nucleotides matching TRBD2. Unmatched junction bases numbered 12, after V lost 3 bases and J lost 5 bases. The CDR3 is 17 residues long. As DNA, the CDR3 is TGTGCCAGCAGTTTGGCAGCGGGAGGGCCTTTGGGTGAGACCCAGTACTTC. Protein product: CASSLAAGGPLGETQYF.

This clonotype turned up a few times. V and J are TRBV15 and TRBJ1-5, with D unclear. Germline V gene sequence: CDR1 LNHNV, CDR2 YYDKDF (reference sequence). The CDR3 spans 13 residues. With 4 bases removed from V and 0 bases from J, the gap between germline ends came to 4 bases. The CDR3 here is CATSMYSNQPQHF. The DNA for the CDR3 is TGTGCCACCAGCATGTATAGCAATCAGCCCCAGCATTTT.

The J gene is TRBJ1-1, the V gene TRBV5-6, with D unresolved. This CDR3 contains 13 residues. Germline V gene lookup returns CDR1 SGHDT and CDR2 YYEEEE. The V and J ends lost 2 bases and 0 bases respectively, with 5 bases between them. DNA of the CDR3: TGTGCCAGCAGCTTCTTGGTGAACACTGAAGCTTTCTTT. Its translation: CASSFLVNTEAFF.

Ten or more counts support this clonotype. The chain is built from TRBV12-3 or TRBV12-4 and TRBJ1-1, with D possibly matching TRBD1 (6 bases). This CDR3 has 13 amino acids. The V end lost 8 bases, the J end lost 2 bases, and 12 bases lay between the germline ends. This CDR3 is CASCLDRNTEAFF. CDR3 coding DNA: TGTGCCAGCTGCCTGGACAGAAACACTGAAGCTTTCTTT.

The V and J genes are TRBV5-6 and TRBJ1-6; D possibly corresponds to TRBD1 (6 bases). Germline V gives CDR1 SGHDT, CDR2 YYEEEE. The CDR3 spans 14 residues. V was shortened by 2 bases and J by 14 bases, with 17 bases between the two germline ends. CDR3 loop: CASSLGQGIFTLHF. The CDR3 DNA follows: TGTGCCAGCAGCTTAGGCCAGGGGATTTTCACCCTCCACTTT.

A word on this clonotype: No conserved phenylalanine or tryptophan ends this CDR3, so it is likely a read error. This rearrangement joins TRBV20-1 to TRBJ2-1; D unclear. The CDR3 runs 16 residues. V was trimmed by 3 bases and J by 3 bases, leaving 18 bases between them. The germline gives CDR1 DFQATT, CDR2 SNEGSKA (reference sequence). CDR3 in DNA: TGCAGTGCTAGGGTCCCCCCCTTTAGGATCTACAATGAGCAGTTCTCC. As protein: CSARVPPFRIYNEQFS.

This chain links TRBV15 with TRBJ1-2, with D perhaps matching TRBD1 (5 bases). Trimming left V 2 bases short and J 5 bases short, with 15 bases between. The CDR3 runs 15 residues. Germline values: CDR1 LNHNV, CDR2 YYDKDF (reference sequence). The CDR3 is CATSRFFGALYGYTF. The CDR3 coding sequence is TGTGCCACCAGCAGATTCTTCGGGGCTCTTTATGGCTACACCTTC.

This clonotype was picked up many times. The rearrangement links TRBV2 to TRBJ1-5; no definite D call. V was shortened by 2 bases and J by 7 bases, with 12 bases between the two germline ends. Germline CDR1 reads SNHLY; CDR2 reads FYNNEI. The CDR3 sequence is 14 residues long. Written as DNA, the CDR3 is TGTGCCAGCAGTGAATCTCATCCAGGCCAGCCCCAGCATTTT. Its translation is CASSESHPGQPQHF.

This clonotype has ten or more counts. This rearrangement joins TRBV12-3 or TRBV12-4 to TRBJ2-7; 7 nucleotides align to TRBD1. Trimming took 7 bases from V and 0 from J; bases not matched to a gene: 6. The CDR3 covers 14 residues. This CDR3 is CASTSTGNSYEQYF. The CDR3 DNA reads TGTGCCAGCACCTCGACAGGGAACTCCTACGAGCAGTACTTC.

This clonotype came up once. The V gene is TRBV20-1, the J gene TRBJ2-2; 7 bases fit TRBD1. Losses at the gene ends were 0 bases for V and 6 bases for J; bases not matched to a gene: 7. The CDR3 sequence is 15 residues long. Germline V gene data show CDR1 as DFQATT and CDR2 as SNEGSKA (reference sequence). CDR3 in DNA: TGCAGTGCTAGAGAAGGGACAGACTCCGCCGGGGAGCTGTTTTTT. Encoded protein: CSAREGTDSAGELFF.

This clonotype came up many times. V is TRBV2 and J is TRBJ2-7; D may be TRBD1 or TRBD2 (5 bases each). This CDR3 has 16 amino acids. The V gene's germline CDR1 is SNHLY and CDR2 FYNNEI. V lost 3 bases, J lost 2 bases, and 17 bases lay in between. The DNA of the CDR3 is TGTGCCAGCAGTGAGGGGGTGGGGTCTCGCCCCTACGAGCAGTACTTC. Its protein product is CASSEGVGSRPYEQYF.

The CDR3 DNA reads as TGTGCCAGCAGCTTGGTATGGGGAACACCCCTCCACTTT. The encoded protein is CASSLVWGTPLHF. The chain has TRBV5-6 and TRBJ1-6; D is uncertain. V lost 0 bases and J 11 bases, leaving 9 bases between the germline ends. Germline V gene lookup returns CDR1 SGHDT and CDR2 YYEEEE. The CDR3 length is 13 residues.

This chain links TRBV7-2 with TRBJ2-7; 7 bases agree with TRBD1. The V gene's germline CDR1 is SGHTA and CDR2 FQGNSA. The V and J ends lost 4 bases and 3 bases, in that order; junction bases with no gene match: 6. This CDR3 spans 14 amino acids. The CDR3 DNA reads as TGTGCCAGCAGCTCAACAGGGGTCGACTACGAGCAGTACTTC. The encoded protein is CASSSTGVDYEQYF.

This rearrangement joins TRBV5-4 to TRBJ2-5; 9 bases fit TRBD2. The CDR3 covers 16 residues. CDR1 is SGHNT and CDR2 is YYREEE in the germline V gene (reference sequence). V trimming: 0 bases; J trimming: 2 bases; junction bases outside the gene matches: 5. CDR3 sequence (DNA): TGTGCCAGCAGCTTGGATTCTAGCGGGAATCAAGAGACCCAGTACTTC. As protein: CASSLDSSGNQETQYF.

The gene calls are TRBV7-2 and TRBJ2-7; D is undetermined. The CDR3 is 13 amino acids. V was cut by 4 bases and J by 5 bases, with 12 bases left in between. Germline V lookup: CDR1 SGHTA, CDR2 FQGNSA. The CDR3 loop is CASSSQHYNEQYF. The CDR3 nucleotides are TGTGCCAGCAGCTCTCAACATTACAACGAGCAGTACTTC.